What follows are 10 T cell receptor beta chains derived from one specimen sequenced in a study of PD-1 blockade in classical Hodgkin lymphoma. Each of the patients experienced relapse following autologous stem cell transplantation, and their brentuximab vedotin exposure differed. Clones were read by immunoSEQ multiplex PCR, and TCRdb kept only the in-frame ones, dropping some. The data contain 6,800 or so clones, over 60% of them seen just once; the ten biggest clones take up 46%. The sequencing here drew on peripheral blood mononuclear cells (PBMCs), taken before the second cycle of nivolumab. These TCRs come from a human donor with classical Hodgkin lymphoma.

The rearrangement uses TRBV7-2 and TRBJ2-3, with a possible D match to TRBD2 (5 bases). The V gene lost 2 bases and the J gene lost 4 bases, with 13 bases spanning the gap. The V gene's germline CDR1 is SGHTA and CDR2 FQGNSA. This CDR3 spans 15 amino acids. The CDR3 nucleotides read TGTGCCAGCAGCTTATCAGGACTCGGCTCAGATACGCAGTATTTT. Amino acids: CASSLSGLGSDTQYF.

The chain carries TRBV4-2 and TRBJ1-2; TRBD1 might be the D (5 bases). The CDR3 loop spans 19 amino acids. V was clipped by 2 bases and J by 0 bases, with 22 bases between them. CDR1 is LGHNA and CDR2 is YNFKEQ in the germline V gene. The CDR3 DNA is TGTGCCAGCAGCCAAAGGGCCGGGACTTCTCAGATAGCTAACTATGGCTACACCTTC. Protein product: CASSQRAGTSQIANYGYTF.

The gene calls are TRBV5-6 and TRBJ2-4; D is possibly TRBD2 (5 bases). Germline V gene lookup returns CDR1 SGHDT and CDR2 YYEEEE. This CDR3 is built from 16 residues. V was trimmed by 0 bases and J by 2 bases, leaving 12 bases between them. The CDR3 nucleotides are TGTGCCAGCAGCTTGGGAATGACGGGGACCAAAAACATTCAGTACTTC. This gives the protein CASSLGMTGTKNIQYF.

V is TRBV6-6 and J is TRBJ2-2; D is unresolved. Germline values: CDR1 MNHNY, CDR2 SVGAGI (reference sequence). The CDR3 runs to 15 residues. The ends were cut back, 0 bases at V and 6 bases at J, with 11 bases in the middle. The CDR3 sequence: CASSYSNLDPGELFF. In DNA form, the CDR3 reads TGTGCCAGCAGTTACTCGAACCTAGATCCCGGGGAGCTGTTTTTT.

The rearrangement links TRBV5-5 to TRBJ2-3; 16 bases align to TRBD2. The V gene end was trimmed by 9 bases and the J gene end by 1 base; junction bases not matched to a gene: 11. The CDR3 sequence is 18 residues long. The germline V gene encodes CDR1 SGHKS and CDR2 YYEKEE (reference sequence). In nucleotides, the CDR3 is TGTGCCACCTCGGGACTAGCGGGAGGGGGAGTGGGCACAGATACGCAGTATTTT. Its protein product is CATSGLAGGGVGTDTQYF.

The rearrangement uses TRBV5-4 and TRBJ1-4; D remains unclear. Trimming took 4 bases from V and 0 from J, leaving 10 bases between them. Germline values: CDR1 SGHNT, CDR2 YYREEE (reference sequence). This CDR3 contains 15 residues. The CDR3 loop reads CASSPLHTTNEKLFF. The CDR3 bases are TGTGCCAGCAGCCCACTCCACACAACTAATGAAAAACTGTTTTTT.

This clone was seen more than once but under ten times. The chain links TRBV7-9 to TRBJ1-1, with D hard to call. The CDR3 length is 14 residues. With 5 bases removed from V and 1 base from J, the gap between germline ends came to 11 bases. From germline, CDR1 is SEHNR and CDR2 FQNEAQ (reference sequence). CDR3 DNA: TGTGCCAGCAGCCTGGGAGAAAAGAACACTGAAGCTTTCTTT. Residues: CASSLGEKNTEAFF. Together with reference TRBV7-9 and TRBJ1-1, the CDR3 gives the full variable domain: DTGVSQNPRHKITKRGQNVTFRCDPISEHNRLYWYRQTLGQGPEFLTYFQNEAQLEKSRLLSDRFSAERPKGSFSTLEIQRTEQGDSAMYLCASSLGEKNTEAFFGQGTRLTVV.

About this clone itself: Since a much larger clone is just one base distant, this may be a read error. At the DNA level, this CDR3 is encoded by other sequences in the same sample as well. The chain combines TRBV4-1 with TRBJ1-1; no clear D. This CDR3 has 13 residues. In germline, CDR1 is MGHRA, CDR2 YSYEKL. Trimming left V 0 bases short and J 5 bases short, with 7 bases between. For the CDR3, the DNA is TGCGCCAGCAGCCAAGATCCCGTGACTGAAGCTTTCTTT. Translation gives CASSQDPVTEAFF.

This clone has a handful of counts. The rearrangement uses TRBV4-2 and TRBJ1-6; no clear D gene. V lost 0 bases and J 8 bases, leaving 8 bases between the germline ends. The CDR3 runs 14 residues. Germline V gene sequence: CDR1 LGHNA, CDR2 YNFKEQ. CDR3 protein: CASSQDRTDSPLHF. The CDR3 region has the DNA TGTGCCAGCAGCCAAGACAGGACGGATTCACCCCTCCACTTT.

The V gene is TRBV5-8, the J gene TRBJ1-5, with D possibly matching TRBD1 (5 bases). Germline CDR1 and CDR2: SGHTS and YDEGEE. This CDR3 has 16 residues. V was clipped by 4 bases and J by 2 bases, with 16 bases between them. Here the CDR3 reads CASSRRGAGGNQPQHF. CDR3 in DNA: TGTGCCAGCAGCCGAAGAGGGGCGGGGGGCAATCAGCCCCAGCATTTT.